This passage covers 18 T cell receptor beta chains from one sample sequenced in a study of cytomegalovirus exposure and HLA in healthy donors. PCR employed 60 Vbeta and 13 Jbeta primers. Clones were read by immunoSEQ multiplex PCR, and TCRdb kept only the in-frame ones, dropping some. The sample consists of about 96,000 clones, around 79% of them appearing once. The sequenced sample was PBMCs. The receptors stem from a woman between 65 and 79 years old in good health and CMV-seropositive.

V usage is TRBV5-1 and J usage is TRBJ2-7; TRBD1 matches 7 bases. The CDR3 length is 15 residues. Germline V lookup: CDR1 SGHRS, CDR2 YFSETQ. Germline trimming cut 2 bases from V and 5 bases from J; bases unmatched to any gene: 10. The CDR3 DNA reads TGCGCCAGCAGCTTTTCGACAGGGCAGGTCCACGAGCAGTACTTC. Its translation: CASSFSTGQVHEQYF. Full variable domain (remainder filled in from reference TRBV5-1 and TRBJ2-7): KAGVTQTPRYLIKTRGQQVTLSCSPISGHRSVSWYQQTPGQGLQFLFEYFSETQRNKGNFPGRFSGRQFSNSRSEMNVSTLELGDSALYLCASSFSTGQVHEQYFGPGTRLTVT.

This chain connects TRBV18 to TRBJ2-1; 14 positions agree with TRBD2. Germline V lookup: CDR1 KGHSH, CDR2 LQKENI. The CDR3 covers 17 residues. J was trimmed by 4 bases and V by 1 base; bases with no gene match: 3. The CDR3 DNA reads TGTGCCAGCTCACCACGGACTAGCGGGGGGACATACAATGAGCAGTTCTTC. Amino acid sequence: CASSPRTSGGTYNEQFF.

The chain uses TRBV19 and TRBJ1-2; 8 bases are a match to TRBD1. The CDR3 is 13 residues long. The V and J ends lost 7 bases and 7 bases, in that order; junction bases with no gene match: 8. Germline lookup yields CDR1 LNHDA and CDR2 SQIVND (reference sequence). CDR3 loop: CASNDRGVLGYTF. Written as DNA, the CDR3 is TGTGCCAGTAATGACAGGGGAGTACTTGGCTACACCTTC. Filled out from reference TRBV19 and TRBJ1-2, the complete variable domain reads DGGITQSPKYLFRKEGQNVTLSCEQNLNHDAMYWYRQDPGQGLRLIYYSQIVNDFQKGDIAEGYSVSREKKESFPLTVTSAQKNPTAFYLCASNDRGVLGYTFGSGTRLTVV.

The chain has TRBV4-1 and TRBJ1-5; 9 bases match TRBD1. The V and J ends lost 3 bases and 1 base, in that order; junction bases with no gene match: 4. Germline V gene lookup returns CDR1 MGHRA and CDR2 YSYEKL. CDR3 length: 16 residues. This CDR3 reads CASSQSGQGSNQPQHF. In DNA, the CDR3 is TGCGCCAGCAGCCAGTCCGGACAGGGGAGCAATCAGCCCCAGCATTTT.

V and J are TRBV7-2 and TRBJ1-5; D gene uncertain. Between the trimmed V and J ends, which lost 2 bases and 0 bases, there was a span of 8 bases. Germline-derived CDR1 and CDR2 are SGHTA and FQGNSA. CDR3 length equals 15 residues. The DNA for the CDR3 is TGTGCCAGCAGCTTATGGGGAGTTAGCAATCAGCCCCAGCATTTT. It encodes CASSLWGVSNQPQHF.

This rearrangement joins TRBV27 to TRBJ2-7, with 8 nucleotides matching TRBD1. Trimming took 4 bases from V and 3 from J; bases not matched to a gene: 2. This CDR3 is built from 13 residues. Germline CDR1 reads MNHEY; CDR2 reads SMNVEV (reference sequence). The CDR3 region is CASSWTGSYEQYF. DNA for the CDR3: TGTGCCAGCAGTTGGACAGGGAGCTACGAGCAGTACTTC.

This clone was counted a few times. The rearrangement joins TRBV7-9 to TRBJ2-3, with a weak D call TRBD2 (5 bases). This CDR3 comprises 15 residues. Germline loops: CDR1 SEHNR, CDR2 FQNEAQ (reference sequence). Trimming took 5 bases from V and 5 from J, leaving 17 bases between them. DNA of the CDR3: TGTGCCAGCAGCCAAGGACTGGGTTTAGTAGATACGCAGTATTTT. This sequence encodes CASSQGLGLVDTQYF.

The chain employs TRBV5-8 and TRBJ2-2, with D possibly TRBD2 on 5 matching bases. The CDR3 runs 14 residues. Germline V gene data show CDR1 as SGHTS and CDR2 as YDEGEE. Trimming removed 4 bases at V and 5 bases at J, with 12 bases between. The DNA for the CDR3 is TGTGCCAGCAGCCCAAACCCGGGGACCGGGGAGCTGTTTTTT. It is translated as CASSPNPGTGELFF.

The rearrangement uses TRBV15 and TRBJ1-2; no reliable D call. CDR1 is LNHNV, CDR2 YYDKDF, per germline (reference sequence). The CDR3 length is 13 residues. V dropped 5 bases and J dropped 3 bases, with 10 bases sitting between them. The chain's CDR3 is CATSPRRDYGYTF. CDR3 bases: TGTGCCACCAGCCCACGTCGGGACTATGGCTACACCTTC. Together with reference TRBV15 and TRBJ1-2, the CDR3 gives the full variable domain: DAMVIQNPRYQVTQFGKPVTLSCSQTLNHNVMYWYQQKSSQAPKLLFHYYDKDFNNEADTPDNFQSRRPNTSFCFLDIRSPGLGDTAMYLCATSPRRDYGYTFGSGTRLTVV.

The rearrangement links TRBV7-8 to TRBJ2-5, with a possible D match to TRBD2 (6 bases). From germline, CDR1 is SGHVS and CDR2 FQNEAQ. The CDR3 runs to 15 residues. V was trimmed by 2 bases and J by 2 bases, leaving 12 bases between them. CDR3 coding DNA: TGTGCCAGCAGCTTACTTGGACTACAACAAGAGACCCAGTACTTC. Encoded protein: CASSLLGLQQETQYF.

CDR3 sequence (DNA): TGTGCCAGTAGTATGAGTCACAGGGGGAGTTCAGCCAAAAACATTCAGTACTTC. Residues: CASSMSHRGSSAKNIQYF. This sequence joins TRBV19 and TRBJ2-4, with 8 bases lining up with TRBD1. This CDR3 has 18 residues. Trimming cost V 3 bases and J 0 bases; bases outside gene matches: 10. Germline V CDR1 and CDR2: LNHDA, SQIVND (reference sequence).

This clone was recorded once. The rearrangement joins TRBV30 to TRBJ2-7; TRBD1 matches 8 bases. The CDR3 contains 11 residues. The V and J ends lost 3 bases and 12 bases, in that order; junction bases with no gene match: 7. Germline V lookup: CDR1 GTSNPN, CDR2 SVGIG (reference sequence). The CDR3 DNA reads TGTGCCTGGAGCAGGGGGCAGGGAAGGTACTTC. Its protein is CAWSRGQGRYF.

The chain combines TRBV10-3 with TRBJ1-6, with 9 bases lining up with TRBD1. Germline CDR1 is ENHRY and CDR2 is SYGVKD. The CDR3 runs to 16 residues. V gave up 1 base and J gave up 5 bases; unmatched junction bases: 3. The DNA for the CDR3 is TGTGCCATCAGTGAGTGGGACAGGGTAGATAATTCACCCCTCCACTTT. Protein sequence: CAISEWDRVDNSPLHF.

The chain recombines TRBV5-1 with TRBJ1-4, with 7 bases matching TRBD1. CDR3 length: 15 residues. The V gene end was trimmed by 5 bases and the J gene end by 3 bases; junction bases not matched to a gene: 7. Looked up from germline, CDR1 is SGHRS and CDR2 is YFSETQ. CDR3 sequence reads: CASSRNRGSNEKLFF. CDR3 sequence (DNA): TGCGCCAGCAGTCGAAACAGGGGATCTAATGAAAAACTGTTTTTT.

The chain uses TRBV5-1 and TRBJ2-7, with 7 positions matching TRBD1. The germline CDR1 and CDR2 sequences are SGHRS and YFSETQ. CDR3 length: 15 amino acids. Trimming cost V 0 bases and J 3 bases; bases outside gene matches: 6. CDR3 sequence reads: CASSLERGLSYEQYF. CDR3 bases: TGCGCCAGCAGCTTGGAAAGGGGGCTAAGCTACGAGCAGTACTTC. Supplemented by reference TRBV5-1 and TRBJ2-7, the full variable domain reads KAGVTQTPRYLIKTRGQQVTLSCSPISGHRSVSWYQQTPGQGLQFLFEYFSETQRNKGNFPGRFSGRQFSNSRSEMNVSTLELGDSALYLCASSLERGLSYEQYFGPGTRLTVT.

The genes are TRBV5-1 and TRBJ2-3; maybe TRBD2 (5 bases). The CDR3 is made up of 16 amino acids. Germline CDR1 reads SGHRS; CDR2 reads YFSETQ. With 1 base removed from V and 0 bases from J, the gap between germline ends came to 12 bases. CDR3 nucleotides: TGCGCCAGCAGCTTGTACGGCGGGCCTAGCACAGATACGCAGTATTTT. Its protein is CASSLYGGPSTDTQYF.

The rearrangement joins TRBV28 to TRBJ1-2; D unclear. The CDR3 runs 13 residues. V gave up 4 bases and J gave up 4 bases, with 10 bases separating them. Per germline, CDR1 MDHEN and CDR2 SYDVKM. DNA of the CDR3: TGTGCCAGCAGTTCCCCGTTAGTCTATGGCTACACCTTC. Translating it yields CASSSPLVYGYTF.

There are a few counts of this clone. The J gene is TRBJ1-3, the V gene TRBV28, with D tentatively TRBD1 (6 bases). Germline CDR1 MDHEN, CDR2 SYDVKM. With 5 bases removed from V and 0 bases from J, the gap between germline ends came to 20 bases. The CDR3 is 18 residues long. The CDR3, as DNA: TGTGCCAGCAGTCCCTTCGGGGTACAGGGTAACTCTGGAAACACCATATATTTT. This codes for CASSPFGVQGNSGNTIYF.